These T cell receptor beta chains were read from a single sample in a study of blood T cell repertoires in COVID-19. Clones were sequenced by immunoSEQ multiplex PCR, and TCRdb holds only the in-frame ones, with some missing. The sample has about 170,000 clones, around 74% seen once. Sequencing used peripheral blood. These receptors were obtained from a woman at least 80 years old with acute or convalescent COVID-19. CDR3s include the opening cysteine and the closing phenylalanine or tryptophan. D genes are given only for firm matches.

D: -
V: TRBV3-1/TRBV3-2
J: TRBJ1-2
CDR3: CASSQDPEGLDGYTF

D: TRBD2
V: TRBV25-1
J: TRBJ2-7
CDR3: CASSKEAGTYEQYF

D: TRBD1
V: TRBV19
J: TRBJ2-2
CDR3: CASSIWGRGRSGELFF

D: -
V: TRBV25-1
J: TRBJ1-1
CDR3: CASSGPGVQVRGGEAFF

D: TRBD1
V: TRBV7-9
J: TRBJ2-7
CDR3: CASSLVTGGYYEQYF

D: -
V: TRBV11-2
J: TRBJ1-1
CDR3: CASSLARKGGITEAFF

D: TRBD1
V: TRBV27
J: TRBJ2-7
CDR3: CANLGQGPSPCLYEQYF

D: -
V: TRBV20-1
J: TRBJ1-5
CDR3: CSASPFLIASNQPQHF

D: TRBD2
V: TRBV5-4
J: TRBJ2-1
CDR3: CASSPTSGREGLYNEQFF

D: -
V: TRBV7-8
J: TRBJ1-5
CDR3: CASSFDPGRGSNQPQHF

D: TRBD1
V: TRBV10-3
J: TRBJ1-4
CDR3: CAIRASGTDNEKLFF

D: TRBD2
V: TRBV6-5
J: TRBJ2-3
CDR3: CASSLQAGGPVDTQYF

D: -
V: TRBV6-5
J: TRBJ1-3
CDR3: CASRDNSGNTIYF

D: TRBD1
V: TRBV19
J: TRBJ1-1
CDR3: CASSIDTPTGQGDPFGTEAFF

D: TRBD2
V: TRBV7-9
J: TRBJ2-1
CDR3: CASSGGGPSEQFF

D: TRBD2
V: TRBV27
J: TRBJ2-2
CDR3: CASSFSAGADTGELFF

D: -
V: TRBV5-1
J: TRBJ1-3
CDR3: CASSLPEGAGNTIYF

D: TRBD2
V: TRBV3-1/TRBV3-2
J: TRBJ2-1
CDR3: CASSQERTSPQFF

D: -
V: TRBV7-7
J: TRBJ2-1
CDR3: CASSLGQHNEQFF

D: TRBD1
V: TRBV9
J: TRBJ2-3
CDR3: CASSVGQGITDTQYF

D: TRBD2
V: TRBV10-3
J: TRBJ2-1
CDR3: CAISEGTSVYNEQFF

D: TRBD2
V: TRBV7-7
J: TRBJ2-1
CDR3: CASSSNPGGRSTSYNEQFF

D: -
V: TRBV9
J: TRBJ1-2
CDR3: CASSRGEGDGYTF

D: -
V: TRBV5-1
J: TRBJ2-3
CDR3: CASSLASLRLSTDTQYF

D: -
V: TRBV2
J: TRBJ1-5
CDR3: CASSETAGQPQHF

D: -
V: TRBV20-1
J: TRBJ1-5
CDR3: CSASRRDQPQHF

D: -
V: TRBV5-1
J: TRBJ1-6
CDR3: CASSLGQHNSPLHF

D: -
V: TRBV4-3
J: TRBJ2-3
CDR3: CASSQGLQGPADTQYF

D: TRBD2
V: TRBV6-2/TRBV6-3
J: TRBJ2-5
CDR3: CASSPRDGGQYF

D: TRBD1
V: TRBV4-3
J: TRBJ2-2
CDR3: CASSPLRRGTGGIGNTGELFF

D: -
V: TRBV7-9
J: TRBJ2-7
CDR3: CASSLYGNNEQYF

D: -
V: TRBV28
J: TRBJ2-1
CDR3: CASRRRIYSYNEQFF

D: TRBD1
V: TRBV6-1
J: TRBJ2-3
CDR3: CASSDRGRTDTQYF

D: TRBD1
V: TRBV28
J: TRBJ1-5
CDR3: CASSSGQGSQPQHF

D: -
V: TRBV4-1
J: TRBJ1-5
CDR3: CASSQVAIAGGKNQPQHF